A single sample gave rise to the 7 T cell receptor beta chains below, sequenced in a study of blood T cell repertoires in COVID-19. Produced via immunoSEQ multiplex PCR; TCRdb's table is partial and in-frame only. The table has roughly 240,000 clones, 86% seen once. Sequenced sample: peripheral blood. The source is a woman in her sixties or seventies who had recovered from COVID-19.

V is TRBV6-5 and J is TRBJ2-7, with TRBD2 matching over 9 bases. The V gene end was trimmed by 2 bases and the J gene end by 3 bases; junction bases not matched to a gene: 5. Per germline, CDR1 MNHEY and CDR2 SVGAGI. CDR3 length: 15 amino acids. CDR3 nucleotides: TGTGCCAGCAGTTACAGTGCGGGGGGGAGCTACGAGCAGTACTTC. This gives the protein CASSYSAGGSYEQYF.

The J gene is TRBJ1-5, the V gene TRBV5-8; 8 bases are a match to TRBD1. CDR1 is SGHTS and CDR2 is YDEGEE in the germline V gene. This CDR3 contains 15 residues. Unmatched junction bases numbered 9, after V lost 6 bases and J lost 4 bases. CDR3 protein: CASNPGTGVNQPQHF. In DNA, the CDR3 is TGTGCCAGCAACCCCGGGACAGGCGTTAATCAGCCCCAGCATTTT.

The chain joins TRBV7-2 to TRBJ2-7; 10 bases agree with TRBD1. CDR3 length equals 15 residues. Looked up from germline, CDR1 is SGHTA and CDR2 is FQGNSA. The V and J ends lost 7 bases and 6 bases, in that order; junction bases with no gene match: 12. For the CDR3, the DNA is TGTGCCAGCAACCCCGGGACAGGGGTGGGCTTCGAGCAGTACTTC. It specifies CASNPGTGVGFEQYF. The full variable domain, completed using reference TRBV7-2 and TRBJ2-7, is GAGVSQSPSNKVTEKGKDVELRCDPISGHTALYWYRQSLGQGLEFLIYFQGNSAPDKSGLPSDRFSAERTGGSVSTLTIQRTQQEDSAVYLCASNPGTGVGFEQYFGPGTRLTVT.

In DNA form, the CDR3 reads TGTGCCAGCAGCCCAGGACAGGGGAACACTGAAGCTTTCTTT. Residues: CASSPGQGNTEAFF. This sequence joins TRBV13 and TRBJ1-1; the match to TRBD1 covers 8 bases. This CDR3 region has 14 residues. J lost 1 base, V lost 5 bases, and 3 bases had no gene match. Looked up from germline, CDR1 is PRHDT and CDR2 is FYEKMQ (reference sequence).

The chain combines TRBV19 with TRBJ1-5; TRBD1 matches 9 bases. The V and J ends lost 8 bases and 2 bases, in that order; junction bases with no gene match: 13. The CDR3 covers 17 residues. Germline lookup yields CDR1 LNHDA and CDR2 SQIVND (reference sequence). CDR3 sequence reads: CASRRLGRDRGNQPQHF. The DNA for the CDR3 is TGTGCCAGTCGCCGATTGGGGCGGGACAGGGGCAATCAGCCCCAGCATTTT.

This chain uses TRBV5-1 with TRBJ2-5; D is unclear. Trimming stripped 0 bases from V and 5 bases from J, with 8 bases between. The CDR3 has 13 residues. Germline V gene data show CDR1 as SGHRS and CDR2 as YFSETQ. The CDR3 loop reads CASSLALGETQYF. CDR3 in DNA: TGCGCCAGCAGCTTGGCCCTCGGGGAGACCCAGTACTTC.

J is TRBJ1-3 and V is TRBV7-2; D gene ambiguous. The ends were cut back, 2 bases at V and 2 bases at J, with 4 bases in the middle. This CDR3 spans 13 amino acids. Germline values: CDR1 SGHTA, CDR2 FQGNSA. The CDR3 sequence: CASSLPAGNTIYF. CDR3 nucleotide sequence: TGTGCCAGCAGCTTACCAGCTGGAAACACCATATATTTT.